Presented here are 31 T cell receptor beta chains from one specimen sequenced in a study of cytomegalovirus exposure and HLA in healthy donors. Profiling relied on immunoSEQ multiplex PCR, and the TCRdb table lists in-frame clones only, not all of them. The sample yields over 150,000 clones, roughly 96% seen once. Source material: PBMCs. These TCRs come from a woman aged 18-35 years in good health and CMV-seronegative.

The chain uses TRBV7-9 and TRBJ1-2; weak D call: TRBD1 (5 bases). Germline CDR1 and CDR2: SEHNR and FQNEAQ (reference sequence). V shed 3 bases and J shed 6 bases, with 14 bases lying between them. This CDR3 comprises 14 residues. CDR3 amino acids: CASSFWAGSHGYTF. In DNA form, the CDR3 reads TGTGCCAGCAGCTTTTGGGCAGGGTCCCATGGCTACACCTTC.

This sequence joins TRBV30 and TRBJ2-2, with a possible D match to TRBD1 (6 bases). The CDR3 loop spans 13 amino acids. V lost 3 bases and J 4 bases, leaving 9 bases between the germline ends. Germline V CDR1 and CDR2: GTSNPN, SVGIG (reference sequence). The CDR3 reads CAWRTGATGELFF. Written as DNA, the CDR3 is TGTGCCTGGAGGACAGGAGCCACCGGGGAGCTGTTTTTT.

The CDR3 region is CASSRTGQGNTIYF. Written as DNA, the CDR3 is TGTGCCAGCAGCCGGACTGGGCAGGGAAACACCATATATTTT. This chain connects TRBV11-2 to TRBJ1-3; D is undetermined. The V end was cut by 5 bases, the J end by 4 bases, with 12 bases between. This CDR3 region has 14 residues. Germline V CDR1 and CDR2: SGHAT, FQNNGV.

This chain links TRBV11-2 with TRBJ2-2; weak D call: TRBD2 (5 bases). Germline loops: CDR1 SGHAT, CDR2 FQNNGV. The CDR3 sequence is 14 residues long. The ends were cut back, 8 bases at V and 6 bases at J, with 16 bases in the middle. The chain's CDR3 is CASRSGFRAGELFF. CDR3 coding DNA: TGTGCCAGCCGATCGGGATTTCGGGCCGGGGAGCTGTTTTTT.

The chain joins TRBV9 to TRBJ1-2; 8 bases align to TRBD1. This CDR3 is 15 amino acids long. The trim removed 0 bases at V and 4 bases at J, leaving 5 bases unmatched. Germline V gene lookup returns CDR1 SGDLS and CDR2 YYNGEE. The DNA of the CDR3 is TGTGCCAGCAGCGTAGCCCACACAGGGGGCTATGGCTACACCTTC. Its protein is CASSVAHTGGYGYTF.

This chain connects TRBV7-2 to TRBJ1-6, with D tentatively TRBD1 (5 bases). Germline CDR1 reads SGHTA; CDR2 reads FQGNSA. Trimming took 3 bases from V and 6 from J, leaving 12 bases between them. This CDR3 is built from 15 residues. Here the CDR3 DNA reads TGTGCCAGCAGCTTGACCCCCAGGGTTAATTCACCCCTCCACTTT. Protein: CASSLTPRVNSPLHF.

The genes are TRBV7-3 and TRBJ2-3; weak D call: TRBD2 (7 bases). Per the germline V gene, CDR1 is SGHTA and CDR2 is FQGTGA. The CDR3 length is 16 residues. V gave up 2 bases and J gave up 6 bases, with 18 bases separating them. The CDR3 loop reads CASSLGGGGAGDTQYF. In DNA form, the CDR3 reads TGTGCCAGCAGCTTAGGGGGCGGGGGTGCGGGTGATACGCAGTATTTT. Supplemented by reference TRBV7-3 and TRBJ2-3, the full variable domain reads GAGVSQTPSNKVTEKGKYVELRCDPISGHTALYWYRQSLGQGPEFLIYFQGTGAADDSGLPNDRFFAVRPEGSVSTLKIQRTERGDSAVYLCASSLGGGGAGDTQYFGPGTRLTVL.

To note about this clone: Other DNA sequences of this sample code for an identical CDR3. The chain couples TRBV6-5 to TRBJ1-2; 8 nucleotides line up with TRBD1. Trimming took 6 bases from V and 6 from J; bases not matched to a gene: 6. The germline gives CDR1 MNHEY, CDR2 SVGAGI. CDR3 size: 13 residues. Here the CDR3 DNA reads TGTGCCAGCAGCTCTGGACAGGGTAATGGCTACACCTTC. Translating it yields CASSSGQGNGYTF.

The gene calls are TRBV5-1 and TRBJ2-7; 8 bases align to TRBD1. Germline CDR1 is SGHRS and CDR2 is YFSETQ. The V segment lost 1 base and the J segment 5 bases; nucleotides outside the gene matches: 8. The CDR3 covers 15 residues. In DNA, the CDR3 is TGCGCCAGCAGCTTGAGACAGGGGATTGTCCACGAGCAGTACTTC. It is translated as CASSLRQGIVHEQYF. Using reference TRBV5-1 and TRBJ2-7 for the parts outside the CDR3, the full variable domain is KAGVTQTPRYLIKTRGQQVTLSCSPISGHRSVSWYQQTPGQGLQFLFEYFSETQRNKGNFPGRFSGRQFSNSRSEMNVSTLELGDSALYLCASSLRQGIVHEQYFGPGTRLTVT.

The chain couples TRBV27 to TRBJ2-1; maybe TRBD2 (5 bases). In germline, CDR1 is MNHEY, CDR2 SMNVEV (reference sequence). This CDR3 has 13 amino acids. V lost 6 bases and J lost 0, with 6 bases in between. CDR3: CASSGISYNEQFF. CDR3 nucleotides: TGTGCCAGCAGCGGGATCTCCTACAATGAGCAGTTCTTC.

The gene calls are TRBV30 and TRBJ1-2; D uncertain. The ends were cut back, 4 bases at V and 2 bases at J, with 5 bases in the middle. The CDR3 totals 11 residues. The germline CDR1 and CDR2 sequences are GTSNPN and SVGIG (reference sequence). The CDR3 nucleotides read TGTGCCTGGACTAAGAACTATGGCTACACCTTC. Protein product: CAWTKNYGYTF.

The chain uses TRBV19 and TRBJ2-3; 8 nucleotides line up with TRBD2. V was pared by 7 bases and J by 1 base, with 7 bases of the junction left unmatched. Germline CDR1 and CDR2: LNHDA and SQIVND (reference sequence). This CDR3 has 15 amino acids. CDR3 amino acids: CASTASRGGTDTQYF. CDR3 in DNA: TGTGCCAGTACCGCGTCGCGGGGGGGCACAGATACGCAGTATTTT.

This chain uses TRBV6-5 with TRBJ1-3; D gene unclear. Germline V lookup: CDR1 MNHEY, CDR2 SVGAGI. CDR3 length: 14 amino acids. Trimming took 7 bases from V and 4 from J, leaving 14 bases between them. As DNA, the CDR3 is TGTGCCAGCATCTCACCCGGGTCCGGAAACACCATATATTTT. It codes for CASISPGSGNTIYF.

The V gene is TRBV5-4, the J gene TRBJ1-3, with TRBD1 as a possible D gene (6 bases). This CDR3 comprises 15 residues. The germline V and J ends were trimmed by 0 bases and 4 bases, with 11 bases remaining between them. Germline V lookup: CDR1 SGHNT, CDR2 YYREEE (reference sequence). This chain's CDR3 is CASSLGTGRGNTIYF. The CDR3 coding sequence is TGTGCCAGCAGCTTGGGAACAGGGCGAGGAAACACCATATATTTT. Variable domain in full (rest from reference TRBV5-4 and TRBJ1-3): ETGVTQSPTHLIKTRGQQVTLRCSSQSGHNTVSWYQQALGQGPQFIFQYYREEENGRGNFPPRFSGLQFPNYSSELNVNALELDDSALYLCASSLGTGRGNTIYFGEGSWLTVV.

This rearrangement joins TRBV29-1 to TRBJ1-1, with D unresolved. Germline values: CDR1 SQVTM, CDR2 ANQGSEA. Trimming left V 7 bases short and J 8 bases short, with 17 bases between. The CDR3 has 12 amino acids. CDR3 residues: CSAATSRREAFF. The CDR3 nucleotides read TGCAGCGCGGCAACTTCACGGAGAGAAGCTTTCTTT.

The chain recombines TRBV11-2 with TRBJ2-7; 8 bases line up with TRBD1. CDR1 is SGHAT and CDR2 is FQNNGV in the germline V gene. Trimming removed 0 bases from V and 5 bases from J; junction bases left unmatched: 9. This CDR3 contains 16 residues. CDR3 loop: CASSLDPTQGVNEQYF. CDR3 bases: TGTGCCAGCAGCTTAGATCCCACACAGGGGGTGAACGAGCAGTACTTC.

The chain combines TRBV12-5 with TRBJ1-2, with D unresolved. V was pared by 3 bases and J by 4 bases, with 9 bases between. The CDR3 runs 13 residues. Germline values: CDR1 LGHNT, CDR2 FRNRAP. The chain's CDR3 is CASGFEAIYGYTF. The DNA of the CDR3 is TGTGCTAGTGGTTTTGAGGCCATCTATGGCTACACCTTC. Variable domain in full (rest from reference TRBV12-5 and TRBJ1-2): DARVTQTPRHKVTEMGQEVTMRCQPILGHNTVFWYRQTMMQGLELLAYFRNRAPLDDSGMPKDRFSAEMPDATLATLKIQPSEPRDSAVYFCASGFEAIYGYTFGSGTRLTVV.

The gene calls are TRBV18 and TRBJ1-3; 7 positions match TRBD1. The CDR3 runs to 15 residues. With V trimmed by 3 bases and J by 4 bases, 6 bases remained unmatched. The germline CDR1 and CDR2 sequences are KGHSH and LQKENI. The CDR3 protein is CASSPDDRDGNTIYF. In DNA form, the CDR3 reads TGTGCCAGCTCACCGGACGACAGGGACGGAAACACCATATATTTT.

This clone has just a few counts. The chain couples TRBV13 to TRBJ1-4; 8 nucleotides match TRBD1. The J segment lost 5 bases and the V segment lost 6 bases, leaving 8 bases of the junction unmatched. The V gene's germline CDR1 is PRHDT and CDR2 FYEKMQ (reference sequence). The CDR3 spans 15 residues. In DNA form, the CDR3 reads TGTGCCAGCAGGGAATGGGGGACAGGCAATGAAAAACTGTTTTTT. Translated: CASREWGTGNEKLFF.

V and J are TRBV5-1 and TRBJ2-5; 7 bases match TRBD1. The CDR3 covers 14 residues. The V gene's germline CDR1 is SGHRS and CDR2 YFSETQ. After removal of 2 bases from V and 2 bases from J, the junction contained 3 bases not matched to a gene. The DNA of the CDR3 is TGCGCCAGCAGCTTACAGGGACAGCAAGAGACCCAGTACTTC. It yields the protein CASSLQGQQETQYF.

The genes are TRBV2 and TRBJ2-7; 7 positions agree with TRBD1. The V and J ends lost 4 bases and 3 bases, in that order; junction bases with no gene match: 9. The germline V gene has CDR1 SNHLY and CDR2 FYNNEI. The CDR3 covers 15 residues. The CDR3 sequence is CASSVSWDRSYEQYF. Written as DNA, the CDR3 is TGTGCCAGCAGTGTATCCTGGGACAGAAGCTACGAGCAGTACTTC.

The genes are TRBV9 and TRBJ2-5; D may be TRBD1 (6 bases). The CDR3 totals 14 residues. V lost 0 bases to trimming and J lost 7 bases, with 13 bases between them. Germline V gene data show CDR1 as SGDLS and CDR2 as YYNGEE. For the CDR3, the DNA is TGTGCCAGCAGCGTAGATCTGGGGGCTGGGACCCAGTACTTC. Translation: CASSVDLGAGTQYF.

This clone occurred once. This chain connects TRBV6-1 to TRBJ2-7; D is ambiguous. The CDR3 loop spans 14 amino acids. The V and J ends lost 3 bases and 2 bases respectively, with 11 bases between them. The germline gives CDR1 MNHNS, CDR2 SASEGT. CDR3 DNA sequence: TGTGCCAGCAGTGAGTCAGGTTGGGCCTACGAGCAGTACTTC. The encoded protein is CASSESGWAYEQYF.

V is TRBV4-3 and J is TRBJ2-7; no definite D call. There are 14 residues in the CDR3. Germline V gives CDR1 LGHNA, CDR2 YSLEER. Between the trimmed V and J ends, which lost 0 bases and 1 base, there was a span of 7 bases. The CDR3, as DNA: TGCGCCAGCAGCCAAGAGACTGAATCCTACGAGCAGTACTTC. Its translation is CASSQETESYEQYF.

The CDR3 DNA sequence: TGCGCCAGCAGCCAAGAACCGAGGGATACGCAGTATTTT. The encoded protein is CASSQEPRDTQYF. J is TRBJ2-3 and V is TRBV4-1; D is undetermined. The germline V and J ends were trimmed by 0 bases and 6 bases, with 7 bases remaining between them. The length of the CDR3 is 13 residues. Germline V gene data show CDR1 as MGHRA and CDR2 as YSYEKL.

V gene TRBV6-5 combines with J gene TRBJ2-7; D is unclear. This CDR3 has 11 amino acids. CDR1 and CDR2 from the germline V gene are MNHEY and SVGAGI. Trimming shortened V by 5 bases and J by 7 bases, and 9 bases separated the two germline ends. DNA for the CDR3: TGTGCCAGCAGTGAATCTAAGGAGCAGTACTTC. Its translation is CASSESKEQYF.

This clone was seen more than once but under ten times. The chain carries TRBV2 and TRBJ2-7; D perhaps matches TRBD1 (6 bases). The germline V and J ends were trimmed by 8 bases and 4 bases, with 15 bases remaining between them. The germline V gene encodes CDR1 SNHLY and CDR2 FYNNEI. The CDR3 has 13 residues. The CDR3 loop reads CASSSGRGYEQYF. The CDR3 DNA sequence: TGTGCCAGCTCGTCTGGCAGGGGATACGAGCAGTACTTC. The full variable domain, in which reference TRBV2 and TRBJ2-7 provide the parts outside the CDR3, is EPEVTQTPSHQVTQMGQEVILRCVPISNHLYFYWYRQILGQKVEFLVSFYNNEISEKSEIFDDQFSVERPDGSNFTLKIRSTKLEDSAMYFCASSSGRGYEQYFGPGTRLTVT.

This rearrangement joins TRBV9 to TRBJ1-6, with no clear D. The germline gives CDR1 SGDLS, CDR2 YYNGEE. The CDR3 contains 15 residues. With 3 bases removed from V and 6 bases from J, the gap between germline ends came to 13 bases. The CDR3 nucleotides are TGTGCCAGCAGCGGTAACCGGGAATCTAATTCACCCCTCCACTTT. Its protein product is CASSGNRESNSPLHF.

This chain connects TRBV29-1 to TRBJ1-2; perhaps TRBD1 as D (6 bases). This CDR3 is built from 13 residues. Germline CDR1 reads SQVTM; CDR2 reads ANQGSEA. V lost 6 bases to trimming and J lost 4 bases, with 15 bases between them. The CDR3 nucleotides read TGCAGCGTCAGGGGAGAGGTGGGCTATGGCTACACCTTC. This codes for CSVRGEVGYGYTF.

The CDR3 bases are TGTGCCAGCGGGGGGGCGATGAGGGACACTGAAGCTTTCTTT. Amino acid sequence: CASGGAMRDTEAFF. The chain carries TRBV6-6 and TRBJ1-1, with D tentatively TRBD1 (6 bases). The germline CDR1 and CDR2 sequences are MNHNY and SVGAGI (reference sequence). The V and J ends lost 8 bases and 3 bases respectively, with 16 bases between them. CDR3 size: 14 residues.

This rearrangement joins TRBV6-1 to TRBJ2-7; unclear D gene. This CDR3 region has 14 residues. Between the trimmed V and J ends, which lost 4 bases and 3 bases, there was a span of 13 bases. From germline, CDR1 is MNHNS and CDR2 SASEGT. The CDR3 DNA reads TGTGCCAGCAGTGTTGGTGTAGCCTACTACGAGCAGTACTTC. Translating gives CASSVGVAYYEQYF.